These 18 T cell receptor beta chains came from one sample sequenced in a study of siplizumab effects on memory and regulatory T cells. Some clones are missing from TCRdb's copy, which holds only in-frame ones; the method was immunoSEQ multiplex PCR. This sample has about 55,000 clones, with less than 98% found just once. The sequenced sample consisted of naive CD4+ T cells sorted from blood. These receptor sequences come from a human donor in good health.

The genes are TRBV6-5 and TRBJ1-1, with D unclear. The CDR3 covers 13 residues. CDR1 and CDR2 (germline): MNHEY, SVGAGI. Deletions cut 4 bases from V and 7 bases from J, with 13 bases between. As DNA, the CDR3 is TGTGCCAGCAGTTCTCCCGGTTTAGATGAAGCTTTCTTT. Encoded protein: CASSSPGLDEAFF.

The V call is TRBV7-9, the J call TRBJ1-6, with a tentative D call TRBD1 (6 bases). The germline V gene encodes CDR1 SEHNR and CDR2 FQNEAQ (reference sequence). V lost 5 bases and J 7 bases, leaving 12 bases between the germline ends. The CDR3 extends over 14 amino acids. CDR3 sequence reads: CASSRQARNSPLHF. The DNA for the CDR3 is TGTGCCAGCAGCCGACAGGCTCGGAATTCACCCCTCCACTTT.

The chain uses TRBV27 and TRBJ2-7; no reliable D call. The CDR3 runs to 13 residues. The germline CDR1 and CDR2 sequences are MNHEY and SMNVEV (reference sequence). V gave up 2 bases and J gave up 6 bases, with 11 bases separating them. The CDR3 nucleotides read TGTGCCAGCAGTTTAGTTGTATCTGGCGAGCAGTACTTC. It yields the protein CASSLVVSGEQYF.

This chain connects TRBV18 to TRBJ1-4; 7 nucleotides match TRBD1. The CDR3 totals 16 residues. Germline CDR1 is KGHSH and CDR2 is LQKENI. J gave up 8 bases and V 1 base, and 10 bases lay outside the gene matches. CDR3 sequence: CASSPQGTATTEKLFF. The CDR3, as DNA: TGTGCCAGCTCACCACAAGGGACAGCGACGACCGAAAAACTGTTTTTT.

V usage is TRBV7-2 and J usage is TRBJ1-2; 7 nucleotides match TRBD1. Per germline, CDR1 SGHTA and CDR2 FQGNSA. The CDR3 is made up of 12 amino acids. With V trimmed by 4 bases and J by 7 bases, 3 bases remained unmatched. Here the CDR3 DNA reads TGTGCCAGCAGCTCAGACAGGGCTGGCTACACCTTC. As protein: CASSSDRAGYTF.

CDR3 in amino acids: CASSPPSGRSYEQYF. The CDR3 DNA reads as TGTGCCAGCTCACCACCAAGCGGGAGGTCCTACGAGCAGTACTTC. The chain uses TRBV18 and TRBJ2-5, with 9 bases fitting TRBD2. The J call could be wrong; TRBJ2-7 is a better fit for the DNA end. The germline CDR1 and CDR2 sequences are KGHSH and LQKENI. The CDR3 loop spans 15 amino acids.

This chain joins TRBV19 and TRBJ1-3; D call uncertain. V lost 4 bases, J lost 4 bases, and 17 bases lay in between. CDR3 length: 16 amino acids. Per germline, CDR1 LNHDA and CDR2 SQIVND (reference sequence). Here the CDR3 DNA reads TGTGCCAGTAGTAAACGGACCTTAGCTATGGGAAACACCATATATTTT. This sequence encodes CASSKRTLAMGNTIYF.

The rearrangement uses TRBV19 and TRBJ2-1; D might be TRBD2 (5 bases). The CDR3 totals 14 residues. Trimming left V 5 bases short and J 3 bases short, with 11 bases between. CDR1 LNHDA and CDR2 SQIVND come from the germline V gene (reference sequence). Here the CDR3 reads CASSLSGLYNEQFF. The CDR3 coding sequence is TGTGCCAGTAGTCTAAGCGGACTCTACAATGAGCAGTTCTTC. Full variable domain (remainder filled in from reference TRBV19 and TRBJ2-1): DGGITQSPKYLFRKEGQNVTLSCEQNLNHDAMYWYRQDPGQGLRLIYYSQIVNDFQKGDIAEGYSVSREKKESFPLTVTSAQKNPTAFYLCASSLSGLYNEQFFGPGTRLTVL.

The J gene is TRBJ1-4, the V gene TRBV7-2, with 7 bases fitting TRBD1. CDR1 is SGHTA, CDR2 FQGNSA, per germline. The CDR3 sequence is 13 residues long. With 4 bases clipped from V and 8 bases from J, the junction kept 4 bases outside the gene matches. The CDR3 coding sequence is TGTGCCAGCAGCTCCTACAGGGGAGAAAAACTGTTTTTT. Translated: CASSSYRGEKLFF.

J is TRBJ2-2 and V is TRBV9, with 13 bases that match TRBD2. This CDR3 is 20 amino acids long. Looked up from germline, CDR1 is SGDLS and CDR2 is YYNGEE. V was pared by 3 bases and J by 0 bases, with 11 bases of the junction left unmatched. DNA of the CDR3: TGTGCCAGCAGCGGGAGAAGACTAGCGGGAGGCGTCGCGAACACCGGGGAGCTGTTTTTT. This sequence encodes CASSGRRLAGGVANTGELFF. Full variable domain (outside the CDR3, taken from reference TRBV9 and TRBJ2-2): DSGVTQTPKHLITATGQRVTLRCSPRSGDLSVYWYQQSLDQGLQFLIQYYNGEERAKGNILERFSAQQFPDLHSELNLSSLELGDSALYFCASSGRRLAGGVANTGELFFGEGSRLTVL.

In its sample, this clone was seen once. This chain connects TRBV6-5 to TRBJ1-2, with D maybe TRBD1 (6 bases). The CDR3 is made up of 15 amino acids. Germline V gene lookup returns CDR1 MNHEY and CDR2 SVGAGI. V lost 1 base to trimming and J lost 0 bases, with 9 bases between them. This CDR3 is CASSYLAGANYGYTF. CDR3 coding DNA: TGTGCCAGCAGTTACTTGGCAGGGGCTAACTATGGCTACACCTTC.

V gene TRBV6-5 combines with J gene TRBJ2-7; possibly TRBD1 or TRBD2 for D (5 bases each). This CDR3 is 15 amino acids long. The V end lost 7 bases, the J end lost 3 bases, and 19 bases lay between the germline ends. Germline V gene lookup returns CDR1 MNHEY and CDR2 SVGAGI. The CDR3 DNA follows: TGTGCCAGCACCCCGGGACCCAAGTATTTCTACGAGCAGTACTTC. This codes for CASTPGPKYFYEQYF.

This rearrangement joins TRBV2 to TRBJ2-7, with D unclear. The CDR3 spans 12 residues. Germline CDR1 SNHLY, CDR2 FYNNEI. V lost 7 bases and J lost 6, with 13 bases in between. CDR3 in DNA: TGTGCCAGCACTATACTCCCCTTCGAGCAGTACTTC. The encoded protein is CASTILPFEQYF. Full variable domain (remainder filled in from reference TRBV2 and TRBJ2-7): EPEVTQTPSHQVTQMGQEVILRCVPISNHLYFYWYRQILGQKVEFLVSFYNNEISEKSEIFDDQFSVERPDGSNFTLKIRSTKLEDSAMYFCASTILPFEQYFGPGTRLTVT.

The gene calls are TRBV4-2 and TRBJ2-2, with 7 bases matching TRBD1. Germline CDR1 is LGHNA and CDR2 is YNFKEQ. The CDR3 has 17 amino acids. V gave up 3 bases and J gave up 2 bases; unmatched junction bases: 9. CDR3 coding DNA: TGTGCCAGCAGCCAGATGCCGGGACAGCCAAACACCGGGGAGCTGTTTTTT. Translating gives CASSQMPGQPNTGELFF.

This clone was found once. CDR3 nucleotide sequence: TGTGCTGGGACGGCGGGCGGCGAGCAGTACTTC. This gives the protein CAGTAGGEQYF. The chain recombines TRBV30 with TRBJ2-7; possibly TRBD1 or TRBD2 for D (5 bases each). The germline V gene encodes CDR1 GTSNPN and CDR2 SVGIG (reference sequence). There are 11 residues in the CDR3.

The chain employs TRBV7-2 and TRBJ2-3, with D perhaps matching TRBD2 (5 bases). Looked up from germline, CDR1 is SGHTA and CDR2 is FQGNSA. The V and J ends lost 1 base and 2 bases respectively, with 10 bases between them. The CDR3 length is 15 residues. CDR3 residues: CASSLEAALTDTQYF. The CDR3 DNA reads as TGTGCCAGCAGCTTAGAAGCGGCCCTCACAGATACGCAGTATTTT.

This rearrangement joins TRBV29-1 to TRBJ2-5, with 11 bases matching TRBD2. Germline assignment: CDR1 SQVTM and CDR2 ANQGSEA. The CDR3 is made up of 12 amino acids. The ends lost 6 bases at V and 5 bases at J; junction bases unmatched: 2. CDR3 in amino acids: CSVVAGGETQYF. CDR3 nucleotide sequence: TGCAGCGTGGTAGCGGGGGGGGAGACCCAGTACTTC.

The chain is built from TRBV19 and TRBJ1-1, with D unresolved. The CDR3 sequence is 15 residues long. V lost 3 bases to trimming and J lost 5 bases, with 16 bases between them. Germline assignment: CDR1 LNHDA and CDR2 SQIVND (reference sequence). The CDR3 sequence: CASSISRVSGTEAFF. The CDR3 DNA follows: TGTGCCAGTAGTATCTCCCGAGTGTCAGGTACTGAAGCTTTCTTT.